Below are 26 T cell receptor beta chains sequenced from a single sample in a study of cytomegalovirus exposure and HLA in healthy donors. The PCR contained 60 Vbeta and 13 Jbeta primers. Sequenced by immunoSEQ multiplex PCR; TCRdb stores in-frame clones only, minus some. This table holds some 130,000 clones, roughly 77% found once. Sequencing used PBMCs. These receptors all stem from a man between 25 and 39 years old in good health.

The rearrangement uses TRBV7-2 and TRBJ2-1, with D possibly being TRBD2 (6 bases). The CDR3 has 15 amino acids. Germline V gene lookup returns CDR1 SGHTA and CDR2 FQGNSA. V dropped 2 bases and J dropped 2 bases, with 10 bases sitting between them. The CDR3 DNA reads TGTGCCAGCAGCTTAAGACTAGGACCCTACAATGAGCAGTTCTTC. Protein: CASSLRLGPYNEQFF.

A word on this clone: An end of the junction does not agree with germline; a read error may underlie this. This chain joins TRBV7-9 and TRBJ2-1; the match to TRBD2 covers 8 bases. The CDR3 runs 12 residues. Germline CDR1 is SEHNR and CDR2 is FQNEAQ (reference sequence). CDR3 amino acids: CSSSLVAGGLFF. The CDR3 bases are TGTTCCAGCAGCTTGGTTGCGGGAGGTCTGTTCTTC.

The chain combines TRBV7-6 with TRBJ1-3; D remains ambiguous. Trimming took 1 base from V and 3 from J, leaving 10 bases between them. The CDR3 totals 15 residues. Germline CDR1 reads SGHVS; CDR2 reads FNYEAQ. The CDR3 DNA reads TGTGCCAGCAGCTTAGTTCCGGGAAATGGAAACACCATATATTTT. Translation: CASSLVPGNGNTIYF.

This clone has a single count. This chain links TRBV7-8 with TRBJ2-2; 10 bases match TRBD2. This CDR3 region has 15 residues. Germline CDR1 reads SGHVS; CDR2 reads FQNEAQ. J was trimmed by 6 bases and V by 4 bases; bases with no gene match: 5. The CDR3 DNA reads TGTGCCAGCAGCTCGCTAGCGGGAGCGTCCGGGGAGCTGTTTTTT. It encodes CASSSLAGASGELFF.

This chain joins TRBV9 and TRBJ2-4, with TRBD2 matching 10 bases. Germline V gene data show CDR1 as SGDLS and CDR2 as YYNGEE. J was trimmed by 5 bases and V by 4 bases; bases with no gene match: 12. The CDR3 is 17 residues long. CDR3 DNA: TGTGCCAGCAGCTTGCGGCAGCGGGAGGGCGTTGAAAACATTCAGTACTTC. The encoded protein is CASSLRQREGVENIQYF.

The rearrangement uses TRBV5-6 and TRBJ1-2; D call uncertain. The CDR3 has 14 amino acids. V was shortened by 5 bases and J by 0 bases, with 11 bases between the two germline ends. Germline assignment: CDR1 SGHDT and CDR2 YYEEEE. CDR3 in DNA: TGTGCCAGCAGTCCCGCGCTAACTAACTATGGCTACACCTTC. Its protein is CASSPALTNYGYTF.

V gene TRBV10-1 combines with J gene TRBJ2-7; D is perhaps TRBD1 (7 bases). The CDR3 length is 14 residues. The germline V gene has CDR1 WNHNN and CDR2 SYGVQD (reference sequence). The V gene lost 0 bases and the J gene lost 7 bases, with 13 bases spanning the gap. CDR3 nucleotide sequence: TGCGCCAGCAGTGAGTCGAAGGGGGCGGGGGAGCAGTACTTC. Translation gives CASSESKGAGEQYF.

This clone occurred once. The chain combines TRBV7-9 with TRBJ1-4, with 7 bases aligning to TRBD1. The CDR3 runs to 15 residues. J was trimmed by 4 bases and V by 2 bases; bases with no gene match: 4. The germline CDR1 and CDR2 sequences are SEHNR and FQNEAQ (reference sequence). This chain's CDR3 is CASSLLRDSNEKLFF. The CDR3, as DNA: TGTGCCAGCAGCTTACTGCGGGACAGTAATGAAAAACTGTTTTTT. The full variable domain, its missing parts supplied by reference TRBV7-9 and TRBJ1-4, is DTGVSQNPRHKITKRGQNVTFRCDPISEHNRLYWYRQTLGQGPEFLTYFQNEAQLEKSRLLSDRFSAERPKGSFSTLEIQRTEQGDSAMYLCASSLLRDSNEKLFFGSGTQLSVL.

This chain joins TRBV11-1 and TRBJ2-5; D not certain. Between the trimmed V and J ends, which lost 2 bases and 1 base, there was a span of 8 bases. This CDR3 has 14 residues. Germline V lookup: CDR1 SGHAT, CDR2 FQDESV (reference sequence). The CDR3, as DNA: TGTGCCAGCAGCTTATTAACTGGCCAAGAGACCCAGTACTTC. This sequence encodes CASSLLTGQETQYF.

V usage is TRBV7-2 and J usage is TRBJ2-2; D is ambiguous. The CDR3 has 16 amino acids. V shed 7 bases and J shed 9 bases, with 24 bases lying between them. Germline V gene sequence: CDR1 SGHTA, CDR2 FQGNSA. CDR3 nucleotide sequence: TGTGCCAGCACTATCCAAACAGATCCCAGAACGCGGGAGCTGTTTTTT. It codes for CASTIQTDPRTRELFF.

This chain joins TRBV19 and TRBJ2-3; 8 bases match TRBD2. The CDR3 is 14 amino acids. The V and J ends lost 6 bases and 3 bases, in that order; junction bases with no gene match: 5. The germline V gene has CDR1 LNHDA and CDR2 SQIVND (reference sequence). CDR3 sequence: CASRGGRYTDTQYF. Written as DNA, the CDR3 is TGTGCCAGTAGGGGCGGGAGGTATACAGATACGCAGTATTTT. Variable domain in full (rest from reference TRBV19 and TRBJ2-3): DGGITQSPKYLFRKEGQNVTLSCEQNLNHDAMYWYRQDPGQGLRLIYYSQIVNDFQKGDIAEGYSVSREKKESFPLTVTSAQKNPTAFYLCASRGGRYTDTQYFGPGTRLTVL.

CDR3 nucleotides: TGCGCCAGCACCAAGGACAGAAGCGAAGAGACCCAGTACTTC. This encodes CASTKDRSEETQYF. The chain recombines TRBV5-1 with TRBJ2-5, with a weak D call TRBD1 (6 bases). The CDR3 spans 14 residues. Germline CDR1 reads SGHRS; CDR2 reads YFSETQ. Trimming left V 6 bases short and J 3 bases short, with 15 bases between. Combining the CDR3 with reference TRBV5-1 and TRBJ2-5 gives the whole variable domain KAGVTQTPRYLIKTRGQQVTLSCSPISGHRSVSWYQQTPGQGLQFLFEYFSETQRNKGNFPGRFSGRQFSNSRSEMNVSTLELGDSALYLCASTKDRSEETQYFGPGTRLLVL.

The J gene is TRBJ2-7, the V gene TRBV7-3; 7 bases agree with TRBD1. This CDR3 has 14 residues. V dropped 4 bases and J dropped 6; count of bases not matched to a gene: 9. Germline CDR1 and CDR2: SGHTA and FQGTGA. The CDR3 reads CASSSTGAVGEQYF. The CDR3 DNA is TGTGCCAGCAGCTCAACAGGGGCGGTGGGCGAGCAGTACTTC.

This clone was seen only a few times. V usage is TRBV5-1 and J usage is TRBJ1-1; TRBD1 aligns across 8 bases. CDR1 SGHRS and CDR2 YFSETQ come from the germline V gene. J gave up 10 bases and V 4 bases, and 12 bases lay outside the gene matches. The CDR3 totals 14 residues. The CDR3 coding sequence is TGCGCCAGCAGCCCGGTGGGACAGGCCCCAGGAGCTTTCTTT. It encodes CASSPVGQAPGAFF.

The chain has TRBV28 and TRBJ2-6; 7 bases align to TRBD1. There are 16 residues in the CDR3. The junction had 7 bases not matched to a gene; V was cut back by 5 bases and J by 3 bases. Germline V gene sequence: CDR1 MDHEN, CDR2 SYDVKM. CDR3 residues: CASSAEGAIGANVLTF. CDR3 in DNA: TGTGCCAGCAGTGCCGAGGGGGCTATTGGGGCCAACGTCCTGACTTTC.

This chain links TRBV18 with TRBJ1-1; TRBD1 agrees at 8 bases. The CDR3 runs to 15 residues. Unmatched junction bases numbered 14, after V lost 3 bases and J lost 11 bases. Per the germline V gene, CDR1 is KGHSH and CDR2 is LQKENI. CDR3 nucleotides: TGTGCCAGCTCACCCCCAGGACAGGGTGGAATTGGGGCTTTCTTT. Its translation is CASSPPGQGGIGAFF.

J is TRBJ1-2 and V is TRBV7-6; D possibly corresponds to TRBD1 (5 bases). The length of the CDR3 is 16 residues. In germline, CDR1 is SGHVS, CDR2 FNYEAQ. Trimming stripped 5 bases from V and 7 bases from J, with 23 bases between. The CDR3 nucleotides are TGTGCCAGCAGCCCCCAGGGAGGGACCGCGGCGGGTGGCTACACCTTC. This gives the protein CASSPQGGTAAGGYTF.

The chain couples TRBV28 to TRBJ2-5; maybe TRBD1 (6 bases). The assigned J gene may be wrong: the sequence end matches TRBJ2-7 better. This CDR3 is 15 amino acids long. Germline assignment: CDR1 MDHEN and CDR2 SYDVKM. Here the CDR3 reads CASSFGGSSSYEQYF. The CDR3 DNA follows: TGTGCCAGCAGTTTTGGGGGCTCTAGCTCCTACGAGCAGTACTTC.

The rearrangement links TRBV6-5 to TRBJ2-1; TRBD2 matches 12 bases. Trimming removed 2 bases from V and 4 bases from J; junction bases left unmatched: 3. This CDR3 contains 16 residues. Per the germline V gene, CDR1 is MNHEY and CDR2 is SVGAGI. The chain's CDR3 is CASSYRTSGTYNEQFF. The CDR3 DNA reads as TGTGCCAGCAGTTACCGGACTAGCGGGACATACAATGAGCAGTTCTTC.

This chain links TRBV29-1 with TRBJ2-1, with TRBD2 matching over 9 bases. Germline V gives CDR1 SQVTM, CDR2 ANQGSEA. The CDR3 is 15 residues long. With V trimmed by 7 bases and J by 9 bases, 16 bases remained unmatched. In DNA, the CDR3 is TGCAGCGCGGTCCACGTGGCGGGAGGGCCGGGTGAGCAGTTCTTC. Amino acids: CSAVHVAGGPGEQFF.

The gene calls are TRBV7-9 and TRBJ2-5, with D possibly matching TRBD1 (6 bases). Looked up from germline, CDR1 is SEHNR and CDR2 is FQNEAQ (reference sequence). The CDR3 extends over 16 amino acids. Trimming shortened V by 2 bases and J by 0 bases, and 13 bases separated the two germline ends. CDR3 nucleotides: TGTGCCAGCAGCTTACGGGACAATACGTACCAAGAGACCCAGTACTTC. Protein product: CASSLRDNTYQETQYF.

This clone was seen only once. The V and J genes are TRBV9 and TRBJ2-3; TRBD2 is a possible D gene (5 bases). CDR1 SGDLS and CDR2 YYNGEE come from the germline V gene. The germline V and J ends were trimmed by 0 bases and 6 bases, with 8 bases remaining between them. CDR3 length equals 13 residues. The CDR3 nucleotides are TGTGCCAGCAGCGTAGGGACTTCCGATACGCAGTATTTT. Protein: CASSVGTSDTQYF.

This clone was found once. The chain employs TRBV19 and TRBJ1-4; unclear D gene. CDR1 LNHDA and CDR2 SQIVND come from the germline V gene (reference sequence). V was cut by 5 bases and J by 5 bases, with 15 bases left in between. The CDR3 runs to 15 residues. The CDR3 protein is CASSVAQRWNEKLFF. The CDR3 DNA reads TGTGCCAGTAGTGTCGCTCAACGGTGGAATGAAAAACTGTTTTTT.

The count of this clone is one. The rearrangement uses TRBV5-1 and TRBJ2-3, with D maybe TRBD2 (6 bases). The CDR3 is made up of 14 amino acids. The ends were cut back, 4 bases at V and 5 bases at J, with 14 bases in the middle. CDR1 SGHRS and CDR2 YFSETQ come from the germline V gene. The CDR3 region has the DNA TGCGCCAGCAGCCCGGGACTCCCCGGAGATACGCAGTATTTT. It codes for CASSPGLPGDTQYF.

This chain uses TRBV4-2 with TRBJ2-7; possibly TRBD1 for D (5 bases). The length of the CDR3 is 16 residues. Germline CDR1 LGHNA, CDR2 YNFKEQ. The germline V and J ends were trimmed by 3 bases and 3 bases, with 18 bases remaining between them. DNA of the CDR3: TGTGCCAGCAGCCAGGAACAGGCCCGGTCGATCTACGAGCAGTACTTC. This codes for CASSQEQARSIYEQYF.

The chain employs TRBV7-2 and TRBJ2-3, with 9 nucleotides matching TRBD2. Germline values: CDR1 SGHTA, CDR2 FQGNSA. The V segment lost 5 bases and the J segment 2 bases; nucleotides outside the gene matches: 8. This CDR3 is 16 amino acids long. The CDR3 spells CASSAGTSKPTDTQYF. In DNA, the CDR3 is TGTGCCAGCAGCGCCGGGACTAGCAAGCCCACAGATACGCAGTATTTT.